One and the same sample provided the 27 T cell receptor beta chains below, sequenced in a study of graft-versus-host responses after intestinal transplantation. The antigens of these receptors remain unknown. Sequencing used immunoSEQ multiplex PCR; TCRdb keeps in-frame clones, though not all of them. Of around 100,000 clones listed, roughly 87% are singletons. This specimen consisted of unstimulated CD4+ T cells sorted from spleen or lymph node cells, obtained before transplant. These TCRs come from a human donor who was the organ donor for an intestinal transplant.

CDR3 region: CASTKGRQGNTEAFF. CDR3 coding DNA: TGTGCCAGCACTAAAGGGCGGCAGGGGAACACTGAAGCTTTCTTT. V is TRBV2 and J is TRBJ1-1; possible D gene TRBD1, 5 bases. V lost 7 bases and J lost 1, with 16 bases in between. The length of the CDR3 is 15 residues. The germline V gene has CDR1 SNHLY and CDR2 FYNNEI.

The chain links TRBV5-4 to TRBJ1-2; tentative D call: TRBD1 (5 bases). The V and J ends lost 2 bases and 3 bases respectively, with 8 bases between them. Germline CDR1 SGHNT, CDR2 YYREEE (reference sequence). This CDR3 comprises 13 residues. DNA of the CDR3: TGTGCCAGCAGCTTCAGGGTCGACTATGGCTACACCTTC. Translated: CASSFRVDYGYTF.

The rearrangement links TRBV27 to TRBJ2-5; 9 bases align to TRBD2. The CDR3 sequence is 15 residues long. Trimming took 8 bases from V and 4 from J; bases not matched to a gene: 11. Per the germline V gene, CDR1 is MNHEY and CDR2 is SMNVEV (reference sequence). This chain's CDR3 is CASGHLAGTSETQYF. Here the CDR3 DNA reads TGTGCCAGCGGCCACCTAGCGGGGACTTCAGAGACCCAGTACTTC.

The CDR3 DNA sequence: TGTGCCAGTAGTATCCGGCAGAACAATTCACCCCTCCACTTT. As protein: CASSIRQNNSPLHF. This chain connects TRBV19 to TRBJ1-6; no reliable D call. The V gene lost 3 bases and the J gene lost 7 bases, with 10 bases spanning the gap. The CDR3 loop spans 14 amino acids. Germline V gives CDR1 LNHDA, CDR2 SQIVND (reference sequence).

The V and J genes are TRBV19 and TRBJ2-7; D remains ambiguous. Germline V lookup: CDR1 LNHDA, CDR2 SQIVND (reference sequence). The CDR3 is made up of 14 amino acids. The ends were cut back, 4 bases at V and 4 bases at J, with 14 bases in the middle. CDR3 coding DNA: TGTGCCAGTAGTAGAGGTGGATTCGGATACGAGCAGTACTTC. Its protein is CASSRGGFGYEQYF.

The chain joins TRBV5-1 to TRBJ2-3, with 7 bases fitting TRBD2. Germline values: CDR1 SGHRS, CDR2 YFSETQ. The V segment lost 4 bases and the J segment 4 bases; nucleotides outside the gene matches: 6. This CDR3 is 14 amino acids long. CDR3 coding DNA: TGCGCCAGCAGCACGGGGGGTAGGGCAGATACGCAGTATTTT. Translated, it gives CASSTGGRADTQYF.

Regarding this clone: One end of the junction varies from germline; a read error may be responsible. The V gene is TRBV29-1, the J gene TRBJ1-1; D not certain. Germline assignment: CDR1 SQVTM and CDR2 ANQGSEA. The CDR3 is 13 residues long. CDR3 residues: CSVVLGILTLGVF. CDR3 nucleotides: TGCAGCGTTGTATTGGGGATACTAACACTCGGGGTCTTT.

This chain joins TRBV7-8 and TRBJ2-3; 7 bases align to TRBD1. The junction had 3 bases not matched to a gene; V was cut back by 2 bases and J by 4 bases. This CDR3 region has 14 residues. Germline V CDR1 and CDR2: SGHVS, FQNEAQ. CDR3 amino acids: CASSLPQGADTQYF. CDR3 bases: TGTGCCAGCAGCTTACCCCAGGGGGCAGATACGCAGTATTTT.

The V and J genes are TRBV5-4 and TRBJ1-5; no firm D call. Germline CDR1 is SGHNT and CDR2 is YYREEE (reference sequence). V lost 0 bases to trimming and J lost 7 bases, with 8 bases between them. This CDR3 has 13 residues. CDR3 sequence reads: CASSLEPGQPQHF. The CDR3 DNA is TGTGCCAGCAGCTTGGAGCCGGGGCAGCCCCAGCATTTT.

This clone has only a few counts. This sequence joins TRBV10-3 and TRBJ2-7; D not certain. This CDR3 has 11 residues. Germline CDR1 reads ENHRY; CDR2 reads SYGVKD. The V gene lost 10 bases and the J gene lost 0 bases, with 7 bases spanning the gap. The CDR3 spells CATSDSYEQYF. Written as DNA, the CDR3 is TGTGCCACTTCAGACTCCTACGAGCAGTACTTC.

The rearrangement uses TRBV7-2 and TRBJ2-5; perhaps TRBD1 as D (5 bases). CDR3 size: 13 residues. Germline V gene data show CDR1 as SGHTA and CDR2 as FQGNSA. Trimming pared 8 bases from V and 5 bases from J, leaving 15 bases between. CDR3 sequence: CASGHPSGETQYF. The CDR3, as DNA: TGTGCCAGCGGGCACCCCTCAGGGGAGACCCAGTACTTC.

The V gene is TRBV7-2, the J gene TRBJ2-3; the match to TRBD1 covers 8 bases. The CDR3 has 17 residues. In germline, CDR1 is SGHTA, CDR2 FQGNSA. With V trimmed by 4 bases and J by 4 bases, 13 bases remained unmatched. In nucleotides, the CDR3 is TGTGCCAGCAGCTCACGTAAAAACAGGGGGATAGCAGATACGCAGTATTTT. Its translation: CASSSRKNRGIADTQYF.

This rearrangement joins TRBV7-2 to TRBJ1-5, with D unclear. The CDR3 contains 13 residues. The germline V gene has CDR1 SGHTA and CDR2 FQGNSA. V shed 1 base and J shed 6 bases, with 7 bases lying between them. CDR3 DNA: TGTGCCAGCAGCTTAGTTAGAGGTCAGCCCCAGCATTTT. This translates into CASSLVRGQPQHF. Together with reference TRBV7-2 and TRBJ1-5, the CDR3 gives the full variable domain: GAGVSQSPSNKVTEKGKDVELRCDPISGHTALYWYRQSLGQGLEFLIYFQGNSAPDKSGLPSDRFSAERTGGSVSTLTIQRTQQEDSAVYLCASSLVRGQPQHFGDGTRLSIL.

The V and J genes are TRBV6-5 and TRBJ1-2; 7 bases line up with TRBD1. From germline, CDR1 is MNHEY and CDR2 SVGAGI. The CDR3 is made up of 15 amino acids. V dropped 5 bases and J dropped 4; count of bases not matched to a gene: 10. CDR3 nucleotide sequence: TGTGCCAGCAGTCCACAGGGGAAGGGAGGCTATGGCTACACCTTC. It specifies CASSPQGKGGYGYTF.

The chain carries TRBV10-2 and TRBJ1-1; D is unclear. The germline V and J ends were trimmed by 3 bases and 1 base, with 6 bases remaining between them. The germline gives CDR1 WSHSY, CDR2 SAAADI. The CDR3 is 13 amino acids. The CDR3 DNA reads as TGCGCCAGCAGTGACCCGGGGAACACTGAAGCTTTCTTT. Translated: CASSDPGNTEAFF.

The J gene is TRBJ2-3, the V gene TRBV9, with 7 positions matching TRBD2. The V gene's germline CDR1 is SGDLS and CDR2 YYNGEE. With 3 bases clipped from V and 3 bases from J, the junction kept 7 bases outside the gene matches. There are 15 residues in the CDR3. CDR3 DNA sequence: TGTGCCAGCAGCGCGAGCGGGGCCGTTACAGATACGCAGTATTTT. Amino acid sequence: CASSASGAVTDTQYF.

This chain links TRBV6-1 with TRBJ2-3, with D perhaps given as TRBD1 or TRBD2 (6 bases each). This CDR3 region has 17 residues. Per germline, CDR1 MNHNS and CDR2 SASEGT. The V and J ends lost 4 bases and 6 bases respectively, with 23 bases between them. The CDR3 loop reads CASSARGEWAGWDTQYF. Written as DNA, the CDR3 is TGTGCCAGCAGTGCAAGGGGGGAGTGGGCAGGGTGGGATACGCAGTATTTT.

The chain employs TRBV30 and TRBJ1-1, with a tentative D call TRBD1 (5 bases). Germline-derived CDR1 and CDR2 are GTSNPN and SVGIG (reference sequence). V was pared by 7 bases and J by 0 bases, with 12 bases between. The CDR3 sequence is 13 residues long. The CDR3 protein is CALREGVNTEAFF. The CDR3 DNA sequence: TGTGCCTTGAGGGAAGGGGTGAACACTGAAGCTTTCTTT. Together with reference TRBV30 and TRBJ1-1, the CDR3 gives the full variable domain: SQTIHQWPATLVQPVGSPLSLECTVEGTSNPNLYWYRQAAGRGLQLLFYSVGIGQISSEVPQNLSASRPQDRQFILSSKKLLLSDSGFYLCALREGVNTEAFFGQGTRLTVV.

The CDR3 bases are TGTGCCTGGAGCACCGATAGGGCCGAGCAGTACTTC. Encoded protein: CAWSTDRAEQYF. The chain is built from TRBV30 and TRBJ2-7; no definite D call. The CDR3 length is 12 residues. V shed 3 bases and J shed 6 bases, with 12 bases lying between them. Germline values: CDR1 GTSNPN, CDR2 SVGIG (reference sequence).

This clone was seen a handful of times. This sequence joins TRBV19 and TRBJ2-6, with no clear D. V shed 5 bases and J shed 0 bases, with 5 bases lying between them. This CDR3 has 14 amino acids. Germline values: CDR1 LNHDA, CDR2 SQIVND (reference sequence). The CDR3 nucleotides read TGTGCCAGTAGTCAACTCTCTGGGGCCAACGTCCTGACTTTC. It specifies CASSQLSGANVLTF.

This clone was detected once. The V gene is TRBV19, the J gene TRBJ2-6; the match to TRBD1 covers 11 bases. Trimming cost V 5 bases and J 0 bases; bases outside gene matches: 12. The CDR3 is 20 residues long. Germline CDR1 reads LNHDA; CDR2 reads SQIVND (reference sequence). The DNA for the CDR3 is TGTGCCAGTAGTTCCCGGACAGGGGGCGGGCTCAGCTCTGGGGCCAACGTCCTGACTTTC. Translated, it gives CASSSRTGGGLSSGANVLTF.

J is TRBJ1-5 and V is TRBV30; perhaps TRBD1 as D (5 bases). With 2 bases removed from V and 3 bases from J, the gap between germline ends came to 20 bases. CDR1 GTSNPN and CDR2 SVGIG come from the germline V gene (reference sequence). This CDR3 has 17 residues. CDR3 bases: TGTGCCTGGAGTCAACTGGGGGGGACTGGGGCCAATCAGCCCCAGCATTTT. It encodes CAWSQLGGTGANQPQHF.

The chain couples TRBV29-1 to TRBJ1-1; D not certain. Germline values: CDR1 SQVTM, CDR2 ANQGSEA. This CDR3 is 13 amino acids long. V was shortened by 6 bases and J by 1 base, with 12 bases between the two germline ends. CDR3 bases: TGCAGCGTCGGCCTCATGAAGAACACTGAAGCTTTCTTT. It is translated as CSVGLMKNTEAFF.

J is TRBJ1-3 and V is TRBV9; the D gene is possibly TRBD1 (5 bases). Trimming shortened V by 0 bases and J by 0 bases, and 10 bases separated the two germline ends. Germline CDR1 and CDR2: SGDLS and YYNGEE. The CDR3 is 16 residues long. The CDR3 region has the DNA TGTGCCAGCAGCGTAGGAGTCGGGGGCTCTGGAAACACCATATATTTT. Its protein is CASSVGVGGSGNTIYF.

This rearrangement joins TRBV11-3 to TRBJ1-4; 9 bases fit TRBD1. The CDR3 is 19 residues long. V gave up 4 bases and J gave up 6 bases; unmatched junction bases: 18. The germline V gene has CDR1 SGHNT and CDR2 YENEEA. In DNA form, the CDR3 reads TGTGCCAGCAGCTCGACAAAAGGGACAGGGAGGAGTGAGGATGAAAAACTGTTTTTT. Protein sequence: CASSSTKGTGRSEDEKLFF.

As for this clone: Other nucleotide sequences from this sample produce the same CDR3. The chain joins TRBV5-1 to TRBJ2-5; 8 nucleotides align to TRBD2. With 0 bases clipped from V and 4 bases from J, the junction kept 2 bases outside the gene matches. Germline loops: CDR1 SGHRS, CDR2 YFSETQ. The CDR3 runs to 14 residues. CDR3 in DNA: TGCGCCAGCAGCTTGGCGGGGGGGCCAGAGACCCAGTACTTC. Protein product: CASSLAGGPETQYF. Using reference TRBV5-1 and TRBJ2-5 for the parts outside the CDR3, the full variable domain is KAGVTQTPRYLIKTRGQQVTLSCSPISGHRSVSWYQQTPGQGLQFLFEYFSETQRNKGNFPGRFSGRQFSNSRSEMNVSTLELGDSALYLCASSLAGGPETQYFGPGTRLLVL.

The chain carries TRBV4-1 and TRBJ1-1, with D hard to call. This CDR3 has 14 amino acids. The V gene's germline CDR1 is MGHRA and CDR2 YSYEKL. Deletions cut 2 bases from V and 2 bases from J, with 9 bases between. CDR3 sequence: CASSQWHRNTEAFF. CDR3 sequence (DNA): TGCGCCAGCAGCCAATGGCACAGAAACACTGAAGCTTTCTTT.